This TCR beta chain was captured by sequencing in a study of T cell responses to AZD1222 COVID-19 vaccine. Study results and limitations: Baseline serology detected seropositivity in only 5 or 6 AZD1222 recipients. Without day 14 samples, only post-peak T cell repertoires were studied. The donor group comprised mostly white British people and more females; the analysis possibly underestimated clonal diversity. Breadth and depth of Spike-specific TCRs rose after two AZD1222 doses.

This CDR3 contains 13 residues. Between the trimmed V and J ends, which lost 0 bases and 3 bases, there was a span of 6 bases. Germline V lookup: CDR1 LGHNA, CDR2 YNFKEQ. Sequencing used immunoSEQ multiplex PCR; TCRdb keeps in-frame clones, though not all of them. The top ten hold approximately 4.5% of the sample, which has 110,000 to 150,000 clones, 89% seen once. As for this clone: Its antigen remains unidentified.

The J gene is TRBJ2-7, the V gene TRBV4-2; D might be TRBD2 (6 bases). The TCR originated in an adult in good health. The sample in question was peripheral blood, obtained on day 0 of AZD1222 vaccination. The chain's CDR3 is CASSQEGGYEQYF. As DNA, the CDR3 is TGTGCCAGCAGCCAAGAGGGAGGCTACGAGCAGTACTTC.